This TCR beta chain is from a study of shared clonotypes between healthy human individuals. Study observations and caveats: Richness estimates generally favored naive over memory subsets.

This clone was seen just once. Its antigen is unidentified. The ends lost 1 base at V and 2 bases at J; junction bases unmatched: 14. CDR1 and CDR2 from the germline V gene are SEHNR and FQNEAQ (reference sequence). The CDR3 totals 19 residues. Assay runs were performed at deep level. Assay: immunoSEQ multiplex PCR; the TCRdb copy retains only in-frame clones and omits some. The data contain 1.6 million or so clones, roughly 96% of them singletons. The sequence came from a man under 40 in good health. The rearrangement links TRBV7-9 to TRBJ2-3; TRBD2 agrees at 8 bases. The sequencing sample was made of naive CD4+ T cells sorted from blood. The subset: CD45RA+ positively selected. In DNA form, the CDR3 reads TGTGCCAGCAGCTTAGTCAAACTGCCGGGACTAGGACTCACAGATACGCAGTATTTT. This sequence encodes CASSLVKLPGLGLTDTQYF.